The 28 T cell receptor beta chains presented below share a single source sample, sequenced in a study of T cell changes during pregnancy in multiple sclerosis. Repertoires were generated with immunoSEQ multiplex PCR, while TCRdb's copy carries only in-frame clones and drops some. Altogether 90,000 to 95,000 clones are present, more than 85% being singletons, with the ten largest covering 0.9% to 0.95%. The sequences come from peripheral blood, collected before pregnancy. The receptor set was obtained from a female donor with multiple sclerosis, enrolled in a pregnancy study.

The genes are TRBV1 and TRBJ2-7; the table assigns TRBD1, which was not confirmed against the DNA. TRBV1 is labeled a pseudogene. CDR3 length equals 15 residues. The CDR3 nucleotides read TGCACCAGCAGCCAAGAAAGGGGCCTTTTTTACGAGCAGTACTTC. It codes for CTSSQERGLFYEQYF.

The chain joins TRBV11-3 to TRBJ2-1; D perhaps matches TRBD1 (7 bases). The CDR3 consists of 16 residues. Trimming removed 1 base at V and 2 bases at J, with 12 bases between. Germline CDR1 is SGHNT and CDR2 is YENEEA. The CDR3 nucleotides read TGTGCCAGCAGCTTAGGGGGGGACAGCCCCTACAATGAGCAGTTCTTC. It codes for CASSLGGDSPYNEQFF.

The CDR3 region is CASSIPVGGSPGELFF. The CDR3 DNA reads TGTGCCAGCAGCATCCCGGTGGGCGGGAGTCCCGGGGAGCTGTTTTTT. The chain has TRBV5-4 and TRBJ2-2, with 7 bases identical to TRBD2. CDR3 length: 16 amino acids. V lost 4 bases, J lost 6 bases, and 12 bases stayed unmatched. The germline V gene encodes CDR1 SGHNT and CDR2 YYREEE (reference sequence).

The V and J genes are TRBV9 and TRBJ2-1; TRBD2 is a possible D gene (6 bases). This CDR3 has 15 amino acids. Germline CDR1 and CDR2: SGDLS and YYNGEE. V lost 3 bases and J lost 0, with 10 bases in between. As DNA, the CDR3 is TGTGCCAGCAGCGCCGGGACTGGCTCCTACAATGAGCAGTTCTTC. It encodes CASSAGTGSYNEQFF.

The J gene is TRBJ2-7, the V gene TRBV6-1, with D possibly being TRBD1 (6 bases). Trimming pared 5 bases from V and 5 bases from J, leaving 7 bases between. The CDR3 length is 11 residues. Germline V CDR1 and CDR2: MNHNS, SASEGT. In nucleotides, the CDR3 is TGTGCCAGCAGTCGGACAGACGAGCAGTACTTC. This gives the protein CASSRTDEQYF.

The chain uses TRBV5-4 and TRBJ2-5, with 14 bases lining up with TRBD2. V was clipped by 2 bases and J by 5 bases; unmatched bases: 5. CDR3 length: 16 amino acids. In germline, CDR1 is SGHNT, CDR2 YYREEE (reference sequence). The CDR3 DNA sequence: TGTGCCAGCAGCTTAAGGACTAGCGGGAGGATCGAGACCCAGTACTTC. This translates into CASSLRTSGRIETQYF.

This clone occurred once. The chain joins TRBV27 to TRBJ2-1; possible D gene TRBD1, 7 bases. Germline loops: CDR1 MNHEY, CDR2 SMNVEV (reference sequence). The CDR3 extends over 16 amino acids. The ends were cut back, 5 bases at V and 0 bases at J, with 14 bases in the middle. The CDR3 reads CASSPSGGSSYNEQFF. The CDR3 DNA reads as TGTGCCAGCAGTCCGTCAGGGGGGTCCTCCTACAATGAGCAGTTCTTC.

This CDR3 reads CASSGTQNYGYTF. The CDR3 DNA sequence: TGCGCCAGCAGCGGTACACAGAACTATGGCTACACCTTC. The rearrangement uses TRBV5-1 and TRBJ1-2; no reliable D call. This CDR3 spans 13 amino acids. Germline loops: CDR1 SGHRS, CDR2 YFSETQ. The V gene lost 4 bases and the J gene lost 2 bases, with 9 bases spanning the gap.

The chain uses TRBV30 and TRBJ1-1; D gene uncertain. With 2 bases removed from V and 2 bases from J, the gap between germline ends came to 12 bases. The CDR3 spans 14 residues. The germline gives CDR1 GTSNPN, CDR2 SVGIG (reference sequence). The DNA of the CDR3 is TGTGCCTGGAGTTCTTCCGGGAAAAACACTGAAGCTTTCTTT. Encoded protein: CAWSSSGKNTEAFF.

The chain joins TRBV5-6 to TRBJ2-2; 9 nucleotides agree with TRBD1. Germline CDR1 reads SGHDT; CDR2 reads YYEEEE. Germline trimming cut 3 bases from V and 4 bases from J; bases unmatched to any gene: 4. The CDR3 spans 15 residues. In DNA form, the CDR3 reads TGTGCCAGCAGCTCCGGGACAGGGAGCACCGGGGAGCTGTTTTTT. The encoded protein is CASSSGTGSTGELFF.

The rearrangement joins TRBV30 to TRBJ2-7; weak D call: TRBD1 (6 bases). Germline CDR1 and CDR2: GTSNPN and SVGIG (reference sequence). V was shortened by 3 bases and J by 4 bases, with 7 bases between the two germline ends. CDR3 length: 11 residues. For the CDR3, the DNA is TGTGCCTGGAGGGACAGATACGAGCAGTACTTC. It translates to CAWRDRYEQYF.

This chain connects TRBV5-4 to TRBJ2-1; 10 bases are a match to TRBD2. Germline V gene sequence: CDR1 SGHNT, CDR2 YYREEE (reference sequence). This CDR3 has 14 amino acids. The trim removed 5 bases at V and 7 bases at J, leaving 6 bases unmatched. The CDR3 nucleotides are TGTGCCAGCAGATCGAAAGCGGGAGGGAATGAGCAGTTCTTC. Its protein product is CASRSKAGGNEQFF.

V usage is TRBV19 and J usage is TRBJ1-4; TRBD1 agrees at 10 bases. The J segment lost 4 bases and the V segment lost 2 bases, leaving 7 bases of the junction unmatched. Germline-derived CDR1 and CDR2 are LNHDA and SQIVND (reference sequence). The CDR3 runs 17 residues. For the CDR3, the DNA is TGTGCCAGTAGTATACCTGGACAGGGGGAGCATAATGAAAAACTGTTTTTT. It yields the protein CASSIPGQGEHNEKLFF.

The chain uses TRBV28 and TRBJ2-7, with a possible D match to TRBD1 (5 bases). CDR1 is MDHEN and CDR2 is SYDVKM in the germline V gene. Trimming took off 3 bases at V and 0 bases at J, with 12 bases between the two ends. The CDR3 runs to 15 residues. As DNA, the CDR3 is TGTGCCAGCAGTTTGGAGCAGGGAAGCTCCTACGAGCAGTACTTC. Residues: CASSLEQGSSYEQYF.

This clone showed up just once. The V and J genes are TRBV9 and TRBJ1-2; D is unclear. The V end was cut by 0 bases, the J end by 2 bases, with 8 bases between. The CDR3 runs to 14 residues. Looked up from germline, CDR1 is SGDLS and CDR2 is YYNGEE. The CDR3 protein is CASSVVAGNYGYTF. CDR3 DNA: TGTGCCAGCAGCGTAGTGGCGGGGAACTATGGCTACACCTTC.

This chain links TRBV6-4 with TRBJ2-1; D might be TRBD2 (6 bases). The V end lost 0 bases, the J end lost 12 bases, and 12 bases lay between the germline ends. Germline V CDR1 and CDR2: MRHNA, SNTAGT. The CDR3 consists of 13 residues. The CDR3 spells CASSDSGWRGQFF. Written as DNA, the CDR3 is TGTGCCAGCAGTGACTCGGGGTGGAGGGGGCAGTTCTTC.

This clone has a handful of counts. The chain joins TRBV5-1 to TRBJ2-2; 8 bases agree with TRBD1. Looked up from germline, CDR1 is SGHRS and CDR2 is YFSETQ. Unmatched junction bases numbered 5, after V lost 4 bases and J lost 6 bases. The CDR3 runs to 14 residues. The CDR3, as DNA: TGCGCCAGCAGCCTTAAGACAGGGGCCGGGGAGCTGTTTTTT. It yields the protein CASSLKTGAGELFF.

Comments on this clone: Other DNA variants within this sample encode the same CDR3. This chain connects TRBV9 to TRBJ2-7; TRBD1 matches at 7 bases. The germline CDR1 and CDR2 sequences are SGDLS and YYNGEE. With 0 bases clipped from V and 6 bases from J, the junction kept 6 bases outside the gene matches. This CDR3 has 14 residues. CDR3 amino acids: CASSVAYRGAEQYF. DNA for the CDR3: TGTGCCAGCAGCGTAGCTTACAGGGGAGCCGAGCAGTACTTC.

The genes are TRBV5-5 and TRBJ1-2; 9 bases agree with TRBD1. The CDR3 covers 16 residues. The V and J ends lost 6 bases and 1 base, in that order; junction bases with no gene match: 10. Germline CDR1 SGHKS, CDR2 YYEKEE (reference sequence). The CDR3 DNA sequence: TGTGCCAGCACCTCTTGGGGACAGGGAGGTAACTATGGCTACACCTTC. It encodes CASTSWGQGGNYGYTF. Drawing the rest from reference TRBV5-5 and TRBJ1-2, the complete variable domain is DAGVTQSPTHLIKTRGQQVTLRCSPISGHKSVSWYQQVLGQGPQFIFQYYEKEERGRGNFPDRFSARQFPNYSSELNVNALLLGDSALYLCASTSWGQGGNYGYTFGSGTRLTVV.

The CDR3 nucleotides read TGTGCCAGCTCACCACGGACAGGGGACACTGAAGCTTTCTTT. It is translated as CASSPRTGDTEAFF. The chain links TRBV18 to TRBJ1-1; TRBD1 matches at 9 bases. Germline CDR1 is KGHSH and CDR2 is LQKENI. The ends lost 1 base at V and 3 bases at J; junction bases unmatched: 0. The CDR3 runs 14 residues.

This rearrangement joins TRBV29-1 to TRBJ2-1; tentative D call: TRBD1 (5 bases). CDR1 and CDR2 (germline): SQVTM, ANQGSEA. V lost 2 bases, J lost 9 bases, and 14 bases lay in between. This CDR3 is built from 13 residues. In DNA form, the CDR3 reads TGCAGCGTTGAAAGTCCAAACAGGCCTGAGCAGTTCTTC. Amino acids: CSVESPNRPEQFF.

This clone was observed a single time. This rearrangement joins TRBV9 to TRBJ2-3; 7 positions agree with TRBD2. This CDR3 is built from 15 residues. Germline V CDR1 and CDR2: SGDLS, YYNGEE. V dropped 2 bases and J dropped 6; count of bases not matched to a gene: 9. In nucleotides, the CDR3 is TGTGCCAGCAGCGTCTCTAGCGGTCCGCCTGATACGCAGTATTTT. Its protein product is CASSVSSGPPDTQYF.

The rearrangement uses TRBV5-8 and TRBJ1-4; D unclear. The CDR3 consists of 15 residues. Trimming left V 0 bases short and J 8 bases short, with 14 bases between. Germline CDR1 is SGHTS and CDR2 is YDEGEE. CDR3 protein: CASSLGRVGGEKLFF. The CDR3 DNA sequence: TGTGCCAGCAGCTTGGGCCGGGTCGGCGGGGAAAAACTGTTTTTT.

The rearrangement uses TRBV19 and TRBJ2-7; a possible D gene is TRBD1 (6 bases). Trimming left V 11 bases short and J 6 bases short, with 14 bases between. The CDR3 has 11 residues. CDR1 is LNHDA, CDR2 SQIVND, per germline (reference sequence). The DNA for the CDR3 is TGTGCCGTAGGAACCAGGGGCGAGCAGTACTTC. Protein: CAVGTRGEQYF.

The J gene is TRBJ2-5, the V gene TRBV12-5, with 11 bases aligning to TRBD1. With V trimmed by 0 bases and J by 1 base, 13 bases remained unmatched. The CDR3 has 20 amino acids. The V gene's germline CDR1 is LGHNT and CDR2 FRNRAP. The CDR3 protein is CASGLVRSTPGTGGQETQYF. The CDR3 nucleotides read TGTGCTAGTGGTTTGGTAAGGTCCACCCCTGGGACAGGGGGCCAAGAGACCCAGTACTTC.

V and J are TRBV28 and TRBJ2-7; possibly TRBD1 for D (5 bases). CDR1 is MDHEN, CDR2 SYDVKM, per germline. V was shortened by 9 bases and J by 5 bases, with 17 bases between the two germline ends. CDR3 length: 13 amino acids. The chain's CDR3 is CASTTVKLNEQYF. CDR3 DNA: TGTGCCAGTACGACAGTGAAATTGAACGAGCAGTACTTC.

The rearrangement links TRBV9 to TRBJ1-4; 8 nucleotides match TRBD1. This CDR3 comprises 17 residues. CDR1 SGDLS and CDR2 YYNGEE come from the germline V gene. With V trimmed by 0 bases and J by 3 bases, 7 bases remained unmatched. This CDR3 reads CASSVEAGGLPNEKLFF. In DNA form, the CDR3 reads TGTGCCAGCAGCGTAGAGGCAGGGGGCCTCCCTAATGAAAAACTGTTTTTT.

The CDR3 spells CASSTPSGTASYEQYF. In DNA form, the CDR3 reads TGTGCCAGTAGCACCCCTTCCGGGACAGCCTCCTACGAGCAGTACTTC. The chain links TRBV19 to TRBJ2-7; 7 bases are a match to TRBD1. Per germline, CDR1 LNHDA and CDR2 SQIVND (reference sequence). This CDR3 has 16 amino acids. Germline trimming cut 6 bases from V and 0 bases from J; bases unmatched to any gene: 11.